This T cell receptor (beta chain) was observed in a study of blood T cells in healthy people across ages. Germline-derived CDR1 and CDR2 are SGHDN and FVKESK. The CDR3 has 18 amino acids. The V end lost 1 base, the J end lost 0 bases, and 16 bases lay between the germline ends. Broader study findings: Both higher diversity and more naive CD4+ cells marked long-lived donors when set against aged donors.

Through a sample-barcoded 5' primer and a J-beta primer mix, a second PCR was run for 7 to 11 cycles. TCRdb re-called the 5' RACE reads through MiXCR, storing one row per CDR3 protein. Here the sample spans hundreds of thousands of distinct CDR3 sequences, about 30% being singletons. There are a few counts of this clonotype. Its antigen remains unknown. Sequencing used blood. The clonotype comes from an elderly woman in good health. This chain connects TRBV14 to TRBJ2-4; perhaps D is TRBD1 or TRBD2 (5 bases each). This CDR3 reads CASSQAGRSSLAKNIQYF. The CDR3 region has the DNA TGTGCCAGCAGCCAAGCGGGGCGGAGCAGCTTAGCCAAAAACATTCAGTACTTC.